The text below deals with one T cell receptor beta chain. Its antigen is still unknown. Sequencing used immunoSEQ multiplex PCR; TCRdb keeps in-frame clones, though not all of them. The table shows about 140,000 clones, with roughly 90% occurring only once. Per germline, CDR1 LGHDT and CDR2 YNNKEL (reference sequence). This CDR3 is built from 19 residues. V trimming: 3 bases; J trimming: 0 bases; junction bases outside the gene matches: 13. The data originate from a study of T cell responses to AZD1222 COVID-19 vaccine. Overall study results and limits: Increases in Spike-specific TCR breadth and depth were seen after two AZD1222 doses. Reportedly, nearly half of unique spike TCRs recognized epitopes outside B.1.351/B.1.1.7 mutations. Of the AZD1222 recipients, only 5 or 6 were seropositive at baseline. Donors skewed white British and female; clonal diversity was possibly underestimated.

The receptor was derived from an adult in good health. The chain is built from TRBV3-1 (or the pseudogene TRBV3-2) and TRBJ2-4; 8 nucleotides line up with TRBD2. Sequencing used peripheral blood, obtained on day 0 of AZD1222 vaccination. CDR3 amino acids: CASSHDPYLRGGAKNIQYF. DNA of the CDR3: TGTGCCAGCAGCCATGACCCCTATCTCCGGGGGGGAGCCAAAAACATTCAGTACTTC.